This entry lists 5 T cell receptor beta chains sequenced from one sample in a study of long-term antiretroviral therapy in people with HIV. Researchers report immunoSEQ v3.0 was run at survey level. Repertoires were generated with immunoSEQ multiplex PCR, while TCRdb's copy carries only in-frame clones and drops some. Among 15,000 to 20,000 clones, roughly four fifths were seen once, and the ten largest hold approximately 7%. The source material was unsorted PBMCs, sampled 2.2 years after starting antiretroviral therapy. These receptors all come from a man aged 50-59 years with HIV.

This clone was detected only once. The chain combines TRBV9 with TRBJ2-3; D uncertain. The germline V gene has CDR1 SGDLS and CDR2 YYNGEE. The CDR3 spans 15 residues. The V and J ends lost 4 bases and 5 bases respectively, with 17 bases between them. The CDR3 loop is CASSLLRSAQDTQYF. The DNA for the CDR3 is TGTGCCAGCAGCCTCCTGAGGTCTGCGCAAGATACGCAGTATTTT.

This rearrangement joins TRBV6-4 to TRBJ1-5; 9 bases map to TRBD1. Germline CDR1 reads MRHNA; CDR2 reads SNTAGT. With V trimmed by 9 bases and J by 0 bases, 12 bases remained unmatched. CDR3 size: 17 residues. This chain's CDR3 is CARKTGQGNISNQPQHF. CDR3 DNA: TGTGCCAGAAAAACGGGACAGGGCAATATTAGCAATCAGCCCCAGCATTTT.

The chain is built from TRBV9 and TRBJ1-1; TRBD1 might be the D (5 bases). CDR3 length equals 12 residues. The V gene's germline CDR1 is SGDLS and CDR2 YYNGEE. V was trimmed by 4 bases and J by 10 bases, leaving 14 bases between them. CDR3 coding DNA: TGTGCCAGCAGCCGGGACGGGGCGGGAGCTTTCTTT. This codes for CASSRDGAGAFF.

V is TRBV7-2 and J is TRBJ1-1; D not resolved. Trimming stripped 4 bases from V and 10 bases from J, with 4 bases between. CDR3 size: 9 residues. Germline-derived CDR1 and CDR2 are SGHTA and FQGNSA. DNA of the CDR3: TGTGCCAGCAGCTCTCTAGCTTTCTTT. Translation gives CASSSLAFF.

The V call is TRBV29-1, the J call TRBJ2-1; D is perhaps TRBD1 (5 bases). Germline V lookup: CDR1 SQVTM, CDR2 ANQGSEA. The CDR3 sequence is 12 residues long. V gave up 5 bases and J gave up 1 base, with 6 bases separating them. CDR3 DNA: TGCAGCGTTCGACAGTCCTACAATGAGCAGTTCTTC. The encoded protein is CSVRQSYNEQFF.